This is a list of T cell receptor beta chains from one sample in a study of blood T cell repertoires in COVID-19. TCRdb keeps only in-frame clones here, not all; method: immunoSEQ multiplex PCR. The sample lists some 81,000 clones; around 91% were seen once. Sequenced sample: peripheral blood. These receptors originate from a woman aged 45 to 65 in a cohort sampled during active COVID-19. CDR3s include the opening cysteine and the closing phenylalanine or tryptophan. The D gene is left open where the match is weak. For some rows the clone size is stated as once, few or many, or as a class when expanded; others skip it.

j_call: TRBJ2-1; v_call: TRBV6-4; d_call: TRBD1; cdr3_length: 14; clone_size: once; cdr3_aa: CASLARTGLDEQFF; cdr3_nt: TGTGCCAGCCTGGCCAGGACAGGGCTCGATGAGCAGTTCTTC
j_call: TRBJ2-7; v_call: TRBV19; d_call: TRBD1; cdr3_length: 15; clone_size: NA; cdr3_aa: CASTPGQGSSYEQYF; cdr3_nt: TGTGCCAGTACCCCGGGACAGGGGTCTTCCTACGAGCAGTACTTC
j_call: TRBJ2-3; v_call: TRBV7-2; d_call: NA; cdr3_length: 16; clone_size: NA; cdr3_aa: CASSLGSAGGTDTQYF; cdr3_nt: TGTGCCAGCAGCTTAGGGTCGGCTGGGGGGACAGATACGCAGTATTTT
j_call: TRBJ2-7; v_call: TRBV5-6; d_call: TRBD2; cdr3_length: 15; clone_size: NA; cdr3_aa: CASSSRLADSYEQYF; cdr3_nt: TGTGCCAGCAGCTCCCGACTAGCGGACTCCTACGAGCAGTACTTC
j_call: TRBJ2-1; v_call: TRBV7-2; d_call: TRBD1; cdr3_length: 15; clone_size: NA; cdr3_aa: CASSPGTASYNEQFF; cdr3_nt: TGTGCCAGCAGCCCCGGGACAGCCTCCTACAATGAGCAGTTCTTC
j_call: TRBJ1-1; v_call: TRBV10-3; d_call: NA; cdr3_length: 12; clone_size: NA; cdr3_aa: CAISEPGGGAFF; cdr3_nt: TGTGCCATCAGTGAGCCGGGGGGGGGAGCTTTCTTT
j_call: TRBJ2-1; v_call: TRBV5-1; d_call: TRBD2; cdr3_length: 16; clone_size: once; cdr3_aa: CASSLALAGGRNEQFF; cdr3_nt: TGCGCCAGCAGCTTGGCGCTAGCGGGAGGTCGGAATGAGCAGTTCTTC
j_call: TRBJ2-7; v_call: TRBV5-1; d_call: TRBD1; cdr3_length: 15; clone_size: NA; cdr3_aa: CASSSRDRPIYEQYF; cdr3_nt: TGCGCCAGCAGCTCCCGGGACAGGCCTATCTACGAGCAGTACTTC
j_call: TRBJ1-5; v_call: TRBV24-1; d_call: NA; cdr3_length: 14; clone_size: NA; cdr3_aa: CATIGRENNQPQHF; cdr3_nt: TGTGCCACCATTGGGAGGGAGAACAATCAGCCCCAGCATTTT
j_call: TRBJ1-5; v_call: TRBV19; d_call: TRBD1; cdr3_length: 16; clone_size: NA; cdr3_aa: CASSNQGVNSNQPQHF; cdr3_nt: TGTGCCAGTAGTAATCAGGGGGTGAACAGCAATCAGCCCCAGCATTTT
j_call: TRBJ2-1; v_call: TRBV24-1; d_call: NA; cdr3_length: 15; clone_size: NA; cdr3_aa: CATSDFEKDINEQFF; cdr3_nt: TGTGCCACCAGTGATTTTGAGAAGGACATCAATGAGCAGTTCTTC
j_call: TRBJ2-5; v_call: TRBV7-9; d_call: NA; cdr3_length: 10; clone_size: NA; cdr3_aa: CASSPRTQYF; cdr3_nt: TGTGCCAGCAGCCCCCGGACCCAGTACTTC
j_call: TRBJ2-3; v_call: TRBV6-1; d_call: NA; cdr3_length: 15; clone_size: NA; cdr3_aa: CASSEVGEGTDTQYF; cdr3_nt: TGTGCCAGCAGTGAAGTGGGGGAGGGCACAGATACGCAGTATTTT
j_call: TRBJ2-1; v_call: TRBV7-8; d_call: NA; cdr3_length: 13; clone_size: NA; cdr3_aa: CASSLQSANEQFF; cdr3_nt: TGTGCCAGCAGCCTTCAAAGTGCGAATGAGCAGTTCTTC
j_call: TRBJ1-3; v_call: TRBV5-1; d_call: NA; cdr3_length: 14; clone_size: NA; cdr3_aa: CASSLTGGRNTIYF; cdr3_nt: TGCGCCAGCAGCTTGACGGGAGGTCGAAACACCATATATTTT
j_call: TRBJ2-1; v_call: TRBV21-1; d_call: NA; cdr3_length: 16; clone_size: NA; cdr3_aa: CASSKVTSGPYNEQFF; cdr3_nt: TGTGCCAGCAGCAAAGTAACTAGCGGACCCTACAATGAGCAGTTCTTC
j_call: TRBJ2-3; v_call: TRBV7-6; d_call: NA; cdr3_length: 16; clone_size: NA; cdr3_aa: CASSSQGGLSTDTQYF; cdr3_nt: TGTGCCAGCAGCTCCCAGGGTGGCCTAAGCACAGATACGCAGTATTTT
j_call: TRBJ1-2; v_call: TRBV6-5; d_call: NA; cdr3_length: 14; clone_size: NA; cdr3_aa: CASSSANRNYGYTF; cdr3_nt: TGTGCCAGCAGCTCAGCGAACAGGAACTATGGCTACACCTTC
j_call: TRBJ2-7; v_call: TRBV19; d_call: NA; cdr3_length: 13; clone_size: NA; cdr3_aa: CASSIGLGYEQYF; cdr3_nt: TGTGCCAGTAGTATAGGACTAGGCTACGAGCAGTACTTC
j_call: TRBJ2-7; v_call: TRBV20-1; d_call: TRBD2; cdr3_length: 15; clone_size: NA; cdr3_aa: CSASAGTSLSYEQYF; cdr3_nt: TGCAGTGCTAGTGCCGGGACTAGCCTTTCCTACGAGCAGTACTTC
j_call: TRBJ2-1; v_call: TRBV5-6; d_call: TRBD2; cdr3_length: 18; clone_size: NA; cdr3_aa: CASASALAGENPYNEQFF; cdr3_nt: TGTGCCAGCGCGTCGGCGCTAGCGGGAGAGAATCCCTACAATGAGCAGTTCTTC
j_call: TRBJ1-1; v_call: TRBV19; d_call: NA; cdr3_length: 14; clone_size: NA; cdr3_aa: CASTLLGGDTEAFF; cdr3_nt: TGTGCCAGTACCCTACTGGGCGGGGACACTGAAGCTTTCTTT
j_call: TRBJ1-2; v_call: TRBV15; d_call: TRBD1; cdr3_length: 19; clone_size: NA; cdr3_aa: CATSRDRKGTGQGRAGYTF; cdr3_nt: TGTGCCACCAGCAGAGATCGAAAGGGCACGGGACAGGGACGGGCGGGCTACACCTTC
j_call: TRBJ2-3; v_call: TRBV7-3; d_call: TRBD2; cdr3_length: 15; clone_size: NA; cdr3_aa: CASSRLSGSQDTQYF; cdr3_nt: TGTGCCAGCAGCCGCCTTAGCGGGAGTCAAGATACGCAGTATTTT
j_call: TRBJ2-3; v_call: TRBV3-1/TRBV3-2; d_call: TRBD2; cdr3_length: 17; clone_size: NA; cdr3_aa: CASSQEGAGGRRLAQYF; cdr3_nt: TGTGCCAGCAGCCAAGAAGGAGCGGGAGGGCGCCGTTTAGCGCAGTATTTT
j_call: TRBJ2-3; v_call: TRBV10-2; d_call: TRBD1; cdr3_length: 15; clone_size: NA; cdr3_aa: CASSEWDRGVNTQYF; cdr3_nt: TGCGCCAGCAGTGAATGGGACAGGGGGGTGAATACGCAGTATTTT
j_call: TRBJ1-1; v_call: TRBV19; d_call: NA; cdr3_length: 13; clone_size: NA; cdr3_aa: CAVRQSGVTEAFF; cdr3_nt: TGTGCCGTTCGACAGTCAGGGGTCACTGAAGCTTTCTTT
j_call: TRBJ1-2; v_call: TRBV19; d_call: TRBD1; cdr3_length: 15; clone_size: few; cdr3_aa: CASSKPGTGEYGYTF; cdr3_nt: TGTGCCAGTAGTAAACCCGGGACAGGGGAGTATGGCTACACCTTC
j_call: TRBJ2-7; v_call: TRBV9; d_call: TRBD2; cdr3_length: 16; clone_size: NA; cdr3_aa: CASSGSAGTTEGEQYF; cdr3_nt: TGTGCCAGCAGCGGGTCCGCCGGGACTACCGAAGGGGAGCAGTACTTC
j_call: TRBJ2-4; v_call: TRBV14; d_call: TRBD2; cdr3_length: 20; clone_size: NA; cdr3_aa: CASSQEGGTSGRGAKNIQYF; cdr3_nt: TGTGCCAGCAGCCAAGAGGGAGGGACTAGCGGGAGGGGCGCCAAAAACATTCAGTACTTC
j_call: TRBJ2-3; v_call: TRBV29-1; d_call: NA; cdr3_length: 14; clone_size: NA; cdr3_aa: CSARRQESTDTQYF; cdr3_nt: TGCAGCGCCCGAAGACAGGAAAGCACAGATACGCAGTATTTT
j_call: TRBJ2-3; v_call: TRBV15; d_call: TRBD2; cdr3_length: 16; clone_size: NA; cdr3_aa: CATSASGSESTDTQYF; cdr3_nt: TGTGCCACCAGCGCAAGCGGGAGCGAGTCGACAGATACGCAGTATTTT